This TCR beta chain was observed in a study of T cell responses to AZD1222 COVID-19 vaccine. Study-wide findings and caveats: Among those given AZD1222, only 5 to 7 were seropositive at baseline. Spike-specific TCRs gained breadth and depth after people received two AZD1222 doses.

As concerns this clone: Its antigen remains unidentified.

Germline V lookup: CDR1 MDHEN, CDR2 SYDVKM. There are 14 residues in the CDR3. The V gene end was trimmed by 8 bases and the J gene end by 3 bases; junction bases not matched to a gene: 8. The protocol was immunoSEQ multiplex PCR, while the TCRdb copy is restricted to in-frame clones and leaves out a portion. The sample records 150,000 to 200,000 clones, around 93% being singletons. This clonotype was sampled from an adult in good health. The V call is TRBV28, the J call TRBJ2-7; 9 bases fit TRBD1. This sample comprised peripheral blood, obtained on day 0 of AZD1222 vaccination. CDR3 sequence (DNA): TGTGCCAGCGAACCCGGGACAGGGCTCTACGAGCAGTACTTC. It encodes CASEPGTGLYEQYF.